The T cell receptor beta chain under discussion was sequenced for a study of STAT5B mutations in CD4+ large granular lymphocyte leukemia. Broader study findings: Without putative leukemic clones, patient CD4-sorted repertoires remained more clonal than healthy CD4+ repertoires.

The CDR3 runs to 14 residues. CDR1 SGDLS and CDR2 YYNGEE come from the germline V gene. V trimming: 4 bases; J trimming: 5 bases; junction bases outside the gene matches: 6. Data came from immunoSEQ multiplex PCR; TCRdb stores just in-frame clones and leaves some out. The sample has some 33,000 clones, approximately 81% seen once; the top ten hold 0.29%. About this clone itself: Its cognate antigen is unknown.

This chain links TRBV9 with TRBJ2-5; the match to TRBD2 covers 9 bases. Material for sequencing was CD4+ T cells from blood buffy coats. The TCR was taken from a human donor in good health. CDR3: CASSWTSDAETQYF. CDR3 nucleotide sequence: TGTGCCAGCAGCTGGACTAGCGACGCGGAGACCCAGTACTTC.